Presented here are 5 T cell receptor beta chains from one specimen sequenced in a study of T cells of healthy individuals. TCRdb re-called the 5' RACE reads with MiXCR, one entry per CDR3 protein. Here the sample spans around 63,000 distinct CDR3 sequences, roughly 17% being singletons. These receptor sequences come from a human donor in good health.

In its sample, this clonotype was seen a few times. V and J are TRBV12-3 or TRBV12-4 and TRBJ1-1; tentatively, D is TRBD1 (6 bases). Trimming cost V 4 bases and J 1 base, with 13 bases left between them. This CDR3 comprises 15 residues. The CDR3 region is CASSYPGQQNTEAFF. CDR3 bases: TGTGCCAGCAGTTACCCCGGACAGCAGAACACTGAAGCTTTCTTT.

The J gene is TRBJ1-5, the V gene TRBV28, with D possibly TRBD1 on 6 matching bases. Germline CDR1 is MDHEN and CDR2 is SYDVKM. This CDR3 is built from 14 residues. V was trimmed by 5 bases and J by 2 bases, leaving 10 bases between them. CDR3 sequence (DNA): TGTGCCAGCAGTATAGCAGGGGGCAATCAGCCCCAGCATTTT. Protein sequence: CASSIAGGNQPQHF.

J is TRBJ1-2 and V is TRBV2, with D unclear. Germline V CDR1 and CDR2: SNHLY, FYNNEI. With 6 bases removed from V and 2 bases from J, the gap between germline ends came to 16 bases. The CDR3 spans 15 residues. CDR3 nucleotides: TGTGCCAGCAGCGAGGCCCGAGCATTGAACTATGGCTACACCTTC. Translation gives CASSEARALNYGYTF.

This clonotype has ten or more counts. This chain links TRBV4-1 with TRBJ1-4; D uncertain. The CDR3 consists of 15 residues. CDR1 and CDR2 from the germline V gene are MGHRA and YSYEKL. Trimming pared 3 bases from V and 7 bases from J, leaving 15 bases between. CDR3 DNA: TGCGCCAGCAGCCATCAAACGGGAAAGGGTGAAAAACTGTTTTTT. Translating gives CASSHQTGKGEKLFF.

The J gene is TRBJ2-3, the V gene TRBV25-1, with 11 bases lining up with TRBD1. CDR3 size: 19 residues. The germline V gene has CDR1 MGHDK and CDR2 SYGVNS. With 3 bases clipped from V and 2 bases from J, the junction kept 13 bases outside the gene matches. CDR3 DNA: TGTGCCAGCAGTGACCCCCGGGACAGGGGGATTCCACACACAGATACGCAGTATTTT. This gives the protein CASSDPRDRGIPHTDTQYF. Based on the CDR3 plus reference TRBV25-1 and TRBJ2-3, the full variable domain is EADIYQTPRYLVIGTGKKITLECSQTMGHDKMYWYQQDPGMELHLIHYSYGVNSTEKGDLSSESTVSRIRTEHFPLTLESARPSHTSQYLCASSDPRDRGIPHTDTQYFGPGTRLTVL.